The 19 T cell receptor beta chains presented below share a single source sample, sequenced in a study of blood T cell repertoires in COVID-19. The method was immunoSEQ multiplex PCR; TCRdb's version includes in-frame clones alone and lacks a portion of them. The repertoire holds under 100,000 clones, with 87% as singletons. The sample taken for sequencing was peripheral blood. These receptors all stem from a human donor in a cohort sampled during active COVID-19.

The chain has TRBV6-5 and TRBJ1-1; D gene ambiguous. Per the germline V gene, CDR1 is MNHEY and CDR2 is SVGAGI. V shed 6 bases and J shed 5 bases, with 13 bases lying between them. The CDR3 loop spans 13 amino acids. CDR3 sequence reads: CASRTSGSTEAFF. CDR3 sequence (DNA): TGTGCCAGCAGGACCTCGGGGTCGACTGAAGCTTTCTTT.

This chain links TRBV30 with TRBJ2-7; the D is unclear. V gave up 0 bases and J gave up 5 bases, with 11 bases separating them. Germline CDR1 reads GTSNPN; CDR2 reads SVGIG (reference sequence). The CDR3 has 13 residues. This CDR3 reads CAWSVNSPNEQYF. The CDR3 nucleotides are TGTGCCTGGAGTGTTAATAGCCCTAACGAGCAGTACTTC.

This clone was seen at least ten times. J is TRBJ1-1 and V is TRBV6-5; maybe TRBD1 (5 bases). The germline CDR1 and CDR2 sequences are MNHEY and SVGAGI. This CDR3 has 14 amino acids. V shed 4 bases and J shed 3 bases, with 12 bases lying between them. The CDR3 loop is CASSSGTEYTEAFF. In DNA form, the CDR3 reads TGTGCCAGCAGTTCGGGGACTGAGTACACTGAAGCTTTCTTT.

The chain uses TRBV19 and TRBJ2-7, with 10 bases that match TRBD2. This CDR3 region has 14 residues. V lost 5 bases to trimming and J lost 5 bases; unmatched junction nucleotides: 6. The germline V gene has CDR1 LNHDA and CDR2 SQIVND (reference sequence). CDR3 DNA sequence: TGTGCCAGTAGTGTAGCGGGAGGAGGGCACGAGCAGTACTTC. It specifies CASSVAGGGHEQYF.

The V gene is TRBV12-3 or TRBV12-4, the J gene TRBJ1-1, with D unclear. V lost 3 bases, J lost 2 bases, and 7 bases lay in between. CDR3 length equals 13 residues. The CDR3 region is CASSFGGNTEAFF. In nucleotides, the CDR3 is TGTGCCAGCAGTTTTGGAGGCAACACTGAAGCTTTCTTT.

The chain links TRBV7-8 to TRBJ1-2, with a weak D call TRBD1 (6 bases). Per the germline V gene, CDR1 is SGHVS and CDR2 is FQNEAQ. This CDR3 spans 15 amino acids. The V end was cut by 2 bases, the J end by 0 bases, with 10 bases between. Here the CDR3 DNA reads TGTGCCAGCAGCTTACTGAACAGGGCTAACTATGGCTACACCTTC. Translation: CASSLLNRANYGYTF.

The sample holds one count of this clone. The chain is built from TRBV2 and TRBJ2-1, with 8 nucleotides matching TRBD2. The CDR3 is made up of 15 amino acids. CDR1 and CDR2 (germline): SNHLY, FYNNEI. V trimming: 7 bases; J trimming: 8 bases; junction bases outside the gene matches: 13. CDR3 sequence: CASNPFLAGRDEQFF. DNA for the CDR3: TGTGCCAGCAATCCATTTTTAGCGGGAAGGGATGAGCAGTTCTTC. Based on the CDR3 plus reference TRBV2 and TRBJ2-1, the full variable domain is EPEVTQTPSHQVTQMGQEVILRCVPISNHLYFYWYRQILGQKVEFLVSFYNNEISEKSEIFDDQFSVERPDGSNFTLKIRSTKLEDSAMYFCASNPFLAGRDEQFFGPGTRLTVL.

This clone was observed a single time. The chain joins TRBV2 to TRBJ1-4, with TRBD1 matching 7 bases. Per germline, CDR1 SNHLY and CDR2 FYNNEI. The CDR3 contains 13 residues. The V segment lost 11 bases and the J segment 8 bases; nucleotides outside the gene matches: 11. CDR3 in amino acids: CAGSTGKGEKLFF. The CDR3 DNA reads as TGTGCCGGGTCGACAGGGAAAGGCGAAAAACTGTTTTTT.

The chain couples TRBV19 to TRBJ1-5, with 10 bases identical to TRBD1. V was pared by 10 bases and J by 4 bases, with 4 bases of the junction left unmatched. CDR1 and CDR2 from the germline V gene are LNHDA and SQIVND (reference sequence). The CDR3 loop spans 13 amino acids. The CDR3 region has the DNA TGTGCCATAGCGGACAGGGGGAATCAGCCCCAGCATTTT. Its translation: CAIADRGNQPQHF.

V usage is TRBV5-6 and J usage is TRBJ1-2; D possibly corresponds to TRBD1 (6 bases). V lost 4 bases and J 10 bases, leaving 14 bases between the germline ends. This CDR3 comprises 12 residues. Germline values: CDR1 SGHDT, CDR2 YYEEEE. This chain's CDR3 is CASSPPGGDYTF. The CDR3 coding sequence is TGTGCCAGCAGCCCCCCGGGGGGCGACTACACCTTC.

This chain joins TRBV11-2 and TRBJ2-7, with 12 bases lining up with TRBD2. This CDR3 spans 14 amino acids. CDR1 is SGHAT and CDR2 is FQNNGV in the germline V gene. Trimming at V came to 3 bases and at J to 4 bases, leaving 1 base not matched to a gene. The CDR3 sequence is CASSFTSGRYEQYF. As DNA, the CDR3 is TGTGCCAGCAGCTTTACTAGCGGGAGGTACGAGCAGTACTTC.

The rearrangement links TRBV27 to TRBJ2-7, with TRBD2 matching over 8 bases. Germline V gene lookup returns CDR1 MNHEY and CDR2 SMNVEV (reference sequence). After removal of 8 bases from V and 4 bases from J, the junction contained 28 bases not matched to a gene. The CDR3 contains 20 residues. The CDR3 DNA is TGTGCCAGCCCGCAAATTCATCCGAATCTTAGCGGGATAAAAGTATACGAGCAGTACTTC. Translated, it gives CASPQIHPNLSGIKVYEQYF.

The chain joins TRBV7-6 to TRBJ2-3; D unclear. This CDR3 is built from 15 residues. Between the trimmed V and J ends, which lost 4 bases and 6 bases, there was a span of 17 bases. Germline lookup yields CDR1 SGHVS and CDR2 FNYEAQ. DNA of the CDR3: TGTGCCAGCAGCTCTACCTTCTCCCCCCGGGATACGCAGTATTTT. Amino acids: CASSSTFSPRDTQYF.

This clone came up once. In DNA form, the CDR3 reads TGTGCCAGCAGCGTAGACTACGCGAGCTCCTACAATGAGCAGTTCTTC. It specifies CASSVDYASSYNEQFF. The chain uses TRBV7-8 and TRBJ2-1; maybe TRBD2 (5 bases). The germline V gene encodes CDR1 SGHVS and CDR2 FQNEAQ. V dropped 5 bases and J dropped 0 bases, with 14 bases sitting between them. This CDR3 is built from 16 residues.

V is TRBV30 and J is TRBJ1-4; D might be TRBD1 (6 bases). The V end lost 0 bases, the J end lost 7 bases, and 12 bases lay between the germline ends. The CDR3 is made up of 14 amino acids. CDR1 and CDR2 (germline): GTSNPN, SVGIG (reference sequence). The CDR3 reads CAWSVQGGAEKLFF. CDR3 nucleotides: TGTGCCTGGAGTGTACAAGGGGGAGCTGAAAAACTGTTTTTT.

The rearrangement joins TRBV28 to TRBJ1-5; 9 bases align to TRBD1. Trimming cost V 5 bases and J 1 base; bases outside gene matches: 9. This CDR3 is 17 amino acids long. In germline, CDR1 is MDHEN, CDR2 SYDVKM. This chain's CDR3 is CASSRQDRGISNQPQHF. CDR3 nucleotides: TGTGCCAGCAGTCGCCAGGACAGGGGTATAAGCAATCAGCCCCAGCATTTT. Looking up the rest from reference TRBV28 and TRBJ1-5 gives the full variable domain: DVKVTQSSRYLVKRTGEKVFLECVQDMDHENMFWYRQDPGLGLRLIYFSYDVKMKEKGDIPEGYSVSREKKERFSLILESASTNQTSMYLCASSRQDRGISNQPQHFGDGTRLSIL.

The chain recombines TRBV18 with TRBJ1-5; no definite D call. CDR3 length: 14 amino acids. Germline V gene sequence: CDR1 KGHSH, CDR2 LQKENI. Trimming removed 2 bases at V and 3 bases at J, with 8 bases between. The CDR3 DNA reads as TGTGCCAGCTCACCAAACAACTACAATCAGCCCCAGCATTTT. Its protein is CASSPNNYNQPQHF.

In DNA form, the CDR3 reads TGTGCCAGCAGTGACTCAAGGCTAGCGGGAAGGCAGTTCTTC. It translates to CASSDSRLAGRQFF. V usage is TRBV6-4 and J usage is TRBJ2-1, with 9 nucleotides matching TRBD2. The germline V gene has CDR1 MRHNA and CDR2 SNTAGT. This CDR3 comprises 14 residues. J lost 12 bases, V lost 0 bases, and 6 bases had no gene match.

This rearrangement joins TRBV30 to TRBJ2-1; 8 positions match TRBD1. Germline assignment: CDR1 GTSNPN and CDR2 SVGIG (reference sequence). Trimming cost V 7 bases and J 3 bases; bases outside gene matches: 2. This CDR3 is built from 12 residues. DNA for the CDR3: TGTGCCTCCGGGACAGGCTACAATGAGCAGTTCTTC. Translation gives CASGTGYNEQFF.